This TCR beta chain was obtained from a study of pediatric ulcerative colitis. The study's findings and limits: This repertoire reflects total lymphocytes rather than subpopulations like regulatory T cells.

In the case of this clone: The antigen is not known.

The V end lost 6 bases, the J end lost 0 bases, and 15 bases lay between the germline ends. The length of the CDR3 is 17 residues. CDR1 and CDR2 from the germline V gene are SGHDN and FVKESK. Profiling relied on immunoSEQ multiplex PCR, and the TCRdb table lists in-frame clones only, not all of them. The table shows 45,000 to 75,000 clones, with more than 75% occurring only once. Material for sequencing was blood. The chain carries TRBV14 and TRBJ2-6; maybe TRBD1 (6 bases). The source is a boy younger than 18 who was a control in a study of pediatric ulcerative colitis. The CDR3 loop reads CASSAGQKSSGANVLTF. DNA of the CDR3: TGTGCCAGCAGTGCAGGACAGAAGAGCTCTGGGGCCAACGTCCTGACTTTC.